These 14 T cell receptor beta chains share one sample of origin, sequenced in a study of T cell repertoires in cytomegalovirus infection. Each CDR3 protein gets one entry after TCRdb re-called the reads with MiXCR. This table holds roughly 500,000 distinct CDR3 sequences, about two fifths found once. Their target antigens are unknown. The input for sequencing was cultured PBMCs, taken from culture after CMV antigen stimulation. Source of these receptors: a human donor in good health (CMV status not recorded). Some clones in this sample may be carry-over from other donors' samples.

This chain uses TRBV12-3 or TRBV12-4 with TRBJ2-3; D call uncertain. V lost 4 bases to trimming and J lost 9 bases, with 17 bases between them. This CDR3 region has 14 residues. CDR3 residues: CASSYAPPSGTQYF. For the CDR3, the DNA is TGTGCCAGCAGTTACGCCCCCCCTAGTGGCACGCAGTATTTT.

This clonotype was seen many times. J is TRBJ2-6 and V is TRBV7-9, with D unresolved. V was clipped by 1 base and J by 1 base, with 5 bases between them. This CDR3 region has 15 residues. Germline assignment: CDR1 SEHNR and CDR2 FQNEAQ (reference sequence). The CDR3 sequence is CASSLVGSGANVLTF. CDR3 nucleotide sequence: TGTGCCAGCAGCTTAGTAGGGTCTGGGGCCAACGTCCTGACTTTC.

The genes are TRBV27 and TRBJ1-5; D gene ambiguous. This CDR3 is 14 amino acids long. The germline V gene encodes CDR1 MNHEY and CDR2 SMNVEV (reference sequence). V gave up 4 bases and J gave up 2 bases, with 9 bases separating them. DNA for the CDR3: TGTGCCAGCAGTTCTCCCCTACGCAATCAGCCCCAGCATTTT. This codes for CASSSPLRNQPQHF.

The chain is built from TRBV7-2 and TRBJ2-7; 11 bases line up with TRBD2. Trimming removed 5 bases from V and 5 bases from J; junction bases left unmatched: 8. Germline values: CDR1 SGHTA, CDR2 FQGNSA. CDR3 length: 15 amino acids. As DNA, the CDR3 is TGTGCCAGCAGCCCACGACTAGCGGGAACCAACGAGCAGTACTTC. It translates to CASSPRLAGTNEQYF. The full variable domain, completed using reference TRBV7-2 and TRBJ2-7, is GAGVSQSPSNKVTEKGKDVELRCDPISGHTALYWYRQSLGQGLEFLIYFQGNSAPDKSGLPSDRFSAERTGGSVSTLTIQRTQQEDSAVYLCASSPRLAGTNEQYFGPGTRLTVT.

Here the CDR3 reads CAISVGSGAFTGELFF. CDR3 DNA sequence: TGTGCCATCAGTGTGGGTAGCGGAGCATTTACCGGGGAGCTGTTTTTT. The chain recombines TRBV10-3 with TRBJ2-2, with D possibly matching TRBD2 (6 bases). Germline V gene sequence: CDR1 ENHRY, CDR2 SYGVKD. V lost 4 bases to trimming and J lost 5 bases, with 17 bases between them. CDR3 length: 16 amino acids.

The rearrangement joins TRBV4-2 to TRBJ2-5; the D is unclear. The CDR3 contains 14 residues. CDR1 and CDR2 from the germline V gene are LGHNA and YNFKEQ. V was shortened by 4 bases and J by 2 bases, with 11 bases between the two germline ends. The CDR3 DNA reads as TGTGCCAGCAGCCTAGGCACTAAACAAGAGACCCAGTACTTC. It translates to CASSLGTKQETQYF.

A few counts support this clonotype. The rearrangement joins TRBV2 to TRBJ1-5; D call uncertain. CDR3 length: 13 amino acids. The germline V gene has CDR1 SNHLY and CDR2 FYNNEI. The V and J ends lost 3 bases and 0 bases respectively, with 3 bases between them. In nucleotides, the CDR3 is TGTGCCAGCAGTGACAGTAGCAATCAGCCCCAGCATTTT. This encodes CASSDSSNQPQHF.

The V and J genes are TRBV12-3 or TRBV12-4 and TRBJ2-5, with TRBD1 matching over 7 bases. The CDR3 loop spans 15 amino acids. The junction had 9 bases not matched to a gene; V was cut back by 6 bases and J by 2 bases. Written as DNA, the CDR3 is TGTGCCAGCAGGCGTCGACAGGGTCCACAAGAGACCCAGTACTTC. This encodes CASRRRQGPQETQYF.

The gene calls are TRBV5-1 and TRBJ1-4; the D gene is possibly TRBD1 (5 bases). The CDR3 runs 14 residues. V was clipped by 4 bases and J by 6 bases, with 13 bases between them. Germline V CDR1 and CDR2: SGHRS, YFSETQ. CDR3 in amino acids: CASSTQGRHEKLFF. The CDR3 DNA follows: TGCGCCAGCAGCACTCAGGGCCGTCATGAAAAACTGTTTTTT.

DNA of the CDR3: TGTGCCAGCAGCTTAAAAGCGGGAGCGCGGGAGACCCAGTACTTC. As protein: CASSLKAGARETQYF. This sequence joins TRBV7-6 and TRBJ2-5; 8 nucleotides match TRBD2. The CDR3 is made up of 15 amino acids. Germline assignment: CDR1 SGHVS and CDR2 FNYEAQ. Germline trimming cut 2 bases from V and 5 bases from J; bases unmatched to any gene: 7.

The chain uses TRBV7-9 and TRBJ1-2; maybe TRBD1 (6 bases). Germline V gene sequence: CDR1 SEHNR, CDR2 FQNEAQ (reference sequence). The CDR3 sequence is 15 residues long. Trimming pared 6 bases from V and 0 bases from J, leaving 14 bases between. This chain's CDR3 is CASRGTSIPNYGYTF. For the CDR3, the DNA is TGTGCCAGCAGGGGGACAAGCATTCCTAACTATGGCTACACCTTC.

Here the CDR3 reads CASSQKGTGYIYEQYF. CDR3 nucleotide sequence: TGTGCCAGCAGTCAAAAGGGGACAGGCTACATCTACGAGCAGTACTTC. The genes are TRBV6-1 and TRBJ2-7; 8 nucleotides align to TRBD1. Germline V lookup: CDR1 MNHNS, CDR2 SASEGT. The V and J ends lost 5 bases and 3 bases, in that order; junction bases with no gene match: 12. There are 16 residues in the CDR3.

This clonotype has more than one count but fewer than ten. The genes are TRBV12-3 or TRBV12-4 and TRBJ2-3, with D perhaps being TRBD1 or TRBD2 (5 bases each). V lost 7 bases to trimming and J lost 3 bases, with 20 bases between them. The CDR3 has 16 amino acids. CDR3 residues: CASTLHGDVGTDTQYF. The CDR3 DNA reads TGTGCCAGCACCCTCCATGGGGACGTGGGGACAGATACGCAGTATTTT.

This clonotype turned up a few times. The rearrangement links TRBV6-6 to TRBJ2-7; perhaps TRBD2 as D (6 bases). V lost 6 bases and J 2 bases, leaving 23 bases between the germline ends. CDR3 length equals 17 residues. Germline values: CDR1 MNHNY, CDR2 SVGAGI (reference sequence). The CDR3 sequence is CASRNRVPRGRTYEQYF. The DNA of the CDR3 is TGTGCCAGCAGAAACCGGGTCCCCCGGGGGAGAACCTACGAGCAGTACTTC.